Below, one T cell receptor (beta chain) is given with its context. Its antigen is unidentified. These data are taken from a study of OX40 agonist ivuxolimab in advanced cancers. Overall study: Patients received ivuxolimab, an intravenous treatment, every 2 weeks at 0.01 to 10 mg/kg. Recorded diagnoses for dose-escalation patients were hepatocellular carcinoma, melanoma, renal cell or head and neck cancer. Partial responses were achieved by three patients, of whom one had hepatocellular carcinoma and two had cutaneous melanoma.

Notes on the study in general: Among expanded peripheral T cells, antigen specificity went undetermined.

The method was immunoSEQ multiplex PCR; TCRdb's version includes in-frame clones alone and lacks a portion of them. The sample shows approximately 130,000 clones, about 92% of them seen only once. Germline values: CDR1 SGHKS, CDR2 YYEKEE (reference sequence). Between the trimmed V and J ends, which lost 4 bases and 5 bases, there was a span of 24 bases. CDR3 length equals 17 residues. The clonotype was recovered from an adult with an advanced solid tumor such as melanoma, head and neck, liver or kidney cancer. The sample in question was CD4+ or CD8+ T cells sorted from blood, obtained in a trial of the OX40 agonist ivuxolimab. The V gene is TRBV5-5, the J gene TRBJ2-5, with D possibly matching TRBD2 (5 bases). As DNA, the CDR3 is TGTGCCAGCAGCCTCATGTCCAGAGGGTGGCGATATGAGACCCAGTACTTC. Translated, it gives CASSLMSRGWRYETQYF. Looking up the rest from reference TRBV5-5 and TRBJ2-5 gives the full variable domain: DAGVTQSPTHLIKTRGQQVTLRCSPISGHKSVSWYQQVLGQGPQFIFQYYEKEERGRGNFPDRFSARQFPNYSSELNVNALLLGDSALYLCASSLMSRGWRYETQYFGPGTRLLVL.